These 26 T cell receptor beta chains originate from one sample sequenced in a study of beta chain features in type 1 diabetes. Since all of the isolated RNA was reverse transcribed, expressed TCRB transcripts were what got sequenced. Measured with immunoSEQ multiplex PCR; TCRdb has only the in-frame clones, and not every one. The table has roughly 140,000 clones, 8.1% seen once. Sequencing was done on a sample of central memory CD4+ T cells from blood. The receptors derive from a man between 18 and 35 years old in good health.

This clone was observed a handful of times. The rearrangement uses TRBV4-2 and TRBJ2-3; possibly TRBD2 for D (5 bases). Trimming took 0 bases from V and 2 from J, leaving 18 bases between them. Germline assignment: CDR1 LGHNA and CDR2 YNFKEQ. The CDR3 contains 18 residues. The CDR3 region is CASSQDLWEERATDTQYF. The CDR3 DNA reads TGTGCCAGCAGCCAAGATTTGTGGGAAGAGAGGGCCACAGATACGCAGTATTTT.

A few counts support this clone. V and J are TRBV9 and TRBJ2-2; D is ambiguous. V lost 4 bases and J lost 5, with 12 bases in between. This CDR3 is built from 14 residues. The germline CDR1 and CDR2 sequences are SGDLS and YYNGEE. Here the CDR3 DNA reads TGTGCCAGCAGCCCTAAGGCCAGGACCGGGGAGCTGTTTTTT. Protein product: CASSPKARTGELFF.

In its sample, this clone was seen a few times. The chain joins TRBV7-2 to TRBJ2-3, with TRBD2 as a possible D gene (7 bases). Trimming stripped 1 base from V and 6 bases from J, with 17 bases between. Germline-derived CDR1 and CDR2 are SGHTA and FQGNSA. This CDR3 region has 16 residues. The DNA for the CDR3 is TGTGCCAGCAGCTTAGGCTGGTGGGGGGGCGGGGATACGCAGTATTTT. Its translation is CASSLGWWGGGDTQYF.

This clone showed up many times. The chain is built from TRBV7-9 and TRBJ2-1; 8 bases match TRBD2. Germline values: CDR1 SEHNR, CDR2 FQNEAQ (reference sequence). CDR3 size: 14 residues. V lost 3 bases, J lost 9 bases, and 7 bases stayed unmatched. The CDR3, as DNA: TGTGCCAGCAGCTTCCCGGGAGGGAGGAGTGAGCAGTTCTTC. It is translated as CASSFPGGRSEQFF.

This chain joins TRBV10-3 and TRBJ1-2; D is possibly TRBD1 (5 bases). In germline, CDR1 is ENHRY, CDR2 SYGVKD. The CDR3 totals 12 residues. V lost 10 bases and J 6 bases, leaving 15 bases between the germline ends. CDR3 sequence: CATQGDTDGYTF. DNA for the CDR3: TGTGCCACCCAGGGTGATACGGATGGCTACACCTTC.

This clone turned up a few times. This chain uses TRBV11-2 with TRBJ1-2, with TRBD1 matching over 7 bases. The CDR3 spans 14 residues. The V gene end was trimmed by 5 bases and the J gene end by 2 bases; junction bases not matched to a gene: 5. Per the germline V gene, CDR1 is SGHAT and CDR2 is FQNNGV. CDR3 DNA: TGTGCCAGCAGCCAACAACAGGGGAACTATGGCTACACCTTC. It is translated as CASSQQQGNYGYTF.

This clone was recorded at least ten times. The chain carries TRBV2 and TRBJ2-1; 9 positions agree with TRBD2. V lost 7 bases to trimming and J lost 3 bases; unmatched junction nucleotides: 10. The CDR3 contains 16 residues. Germline values: CDR1 SNHLY, CDR2 FYNNEI. The CDR3 region has the DNA TGTGCCAGCATTGCCCTTATTAGCGGGAGCTACAATGAGCAGTTCTTC. Translated: CASIALISGSYNEQFF.

The rearrangement links TRBV11-2 to TRBJ2-1; unclear D gene. CDR3 length: 13 amino acids. Germline V gene sequence: CDR1 SGHAT, CDR2 FQNNGV. Trimming shortened V by 1 base and J by 13 bases, and 14 bases separated the two germline ends. The CDR3 DNA follows: TGTGCCAGCAGCTTAGGAGTGGGCAGGATACAGTTCTTC. Translated, it gives CASSLGVGRIQFF.

The chain carries TRBV5-4 and TRBJ1-2, with TRBD1 as a possible D gene (5 bases). Per germline, CDR1 SGHNT and CDR2 YYREEE (reference sequence). This CDR3 has 14 amino acids. Trimming took 4 bases from V and 3 from J, leaving 13 bases between them. The CDR3 is CASSHFGGDYGYTF. In DNA, the CDR3 is TGTGCCAGCAGCCATTTCGGGGGGGACTATGGCTACACCTTC.

This clone was picked up a small number of times. This chain connects TRBV6-5 to TRBJ2-2, with 9 bases identical to TRBD2. The germline gives CDR1 MNHEY, CDR2 SVGAGI. Trimming removed 2 bases from V and 6 bases from J; junction bases left unmatched: 4. The CDR3 sequence is 15 residues long. Here the CDR3 DNA reads TGTGCCAGCAGTTACGCGGGAGGGAAGGCCGGGGAGCTGTTTTTT. Its protein is CASSYAGGKAGELFF.

V and J are TRBV7-9 and TRBJ1-2; 7 positions match TRBD1. V was clipped by 2 bases and J by 8 bases; unmatched bases: 11. The CDR3 runs to 15 residues. CDR1 is SEHNR and CDR2 is FQNEAQ in the germline V gene (reference sequence). CDR3 protein: CASSLLGTEGAGYTF. CDR3 DNA sequence: TGTGCCAGCAGCTTATTGGGGACAGAAGGTGCGGGCTACACCTTC. The complete variable domain, with remaining parts taken from reference TRBV7-9 and TRBJ1-2, reads DTGVSQNPRHKITKRGQNVTFRCDPISEHNRLYWYRQTLGQGPEFLTYFQNEAQLEKSRLLSDRFSAERPKGSFSTLEIQRTEQGDSAMYLCASSLLGTEGAGYTFGSGTRLTVV.

About this clone: Other nucleotide sequences from this sample produce the same CDR3. The rearrangement uses TRBV7-2 and TRBJ2-7; 7 bases align to TRBD2. Germline CDR1 SGHTA, CDR2 FQGNSA. The CDR3 sequence is 14 residues long. J gave up 2 bases and V 0 bases, and 1 base lay outside the gene matches. This CDR3 is CASSLAAGAYEQYF. The CDR3 DNA reads as TGTGCCAGCAGCTTAGCCGCGGGGGCCTACGAGCAGTACTTC.

This clone was picked up many times. The CDR3 sequence is CASPQGQGHNEQFF. CDR3 in DNA: TGTGCCAGCCCCCAGGGACAGGGACACAATGAGCAGTTCTTC. The V and J genes are TRBV27 and TRBJ2-1; TRBD1 matches 9 bases. There are 14 residues in the CDR3. V trimming: 8 bases; J trimming: 5 bases; junction bases outside the gene matches: 7. Germline V gene lookup returns CDR1 MNHEY and CDR2 SMNVEV (reference sequence).

This clone was detected ten times or more. This chain joins TRBV29-1 and TRBJ1-1; D gene uncertain. The V gene's germline CDR1 is SQVTM and CDR2 ANQGSEA. The CDR3 spans 11 residues. Trimming cost V 3 bases and J 1 base, with 3 bases left between them. CDR3: CSVDGNTEAFF. The CDR3 region has the DNA TGCAGCGTTGACGGGAACACTGAAGCTTTCTTT.

The chain joins TRBV5-6 to TRBJ1-2; the D is unclear. The germline gives CDR1 SGHDT, CDR2 YYEEEE. Trimming removed 0 bases at V and 7 bases at J, with 7 bases between. This CDR3 is built from 12 residues. CDR3 in DNA: TGTGCCAGCAGCTTGGGGCCCGCTGGCTACACCTTC. Translated, it gives CASSLGPAGYTF.

V gene TRBV7-2 combines with J gene TRBJ2-1; TRBD2 matches 14 bases. The CDR3 is made up of 13 amino acids. The germline gives CDR1 SGHTA, CDR2 FQGNSA. Trimming removed 5 bases from V and 15 bases from J; junction bases left unmatched: 6. CDR3 DNA: TGTGCCAGCAGCACGGGACTAGCGGGAGTTCTGTTCTTC. This encodes CASSTGLAGVLFF.

V usage is TRBV28 and J usage is TRBJ1-4, with TRBD1 identical over 8 bases. Losses at the gene ends were 5 bases for V and 9 bases for J; bases not matched to a gene: 11. CDR3 size: 15 residues. CDR1 MDHEN and CDR2 SYDVKM come from the germline V gene. The CDR3 loop reads CASSPFDRGGKKLFF. CDR3 DNA sequence: TGTGCCAGCAGTCCATTTGACAGGGGTGGAAAAAAACTGTTTTTT. The full variable domain, rest sourced from reference TRBV28 and TRBJ1-4, is DVKVTQSSRYLVKRTGEKVFLECVQDMDHENMFWYRQDPGLGLRLIYFSYDVKMKEKGDIPEGYSVSREKKERFSLILESASTNQTSMYLCASSPFDRGGKKLFFGSGTQLSVL.

The chain joins TRBV30 to TRBJ2-7, with a possible D match to TRBD1 (5 bases). The CDR3 is 14 residues long. Germline V CDR1 and CDR2: GTSNPN, SVGIG (reference sequence). V lost 0 bases and J lost 5, with 14 bases in between. In DNA, the CDR3 is TGTGCCTGGAGTGTAGAGACAGAAGGGGACGAGCAGTACTTC. It encodes CAWSVETEGDEQYF.

This clone was seen repeatedly, ten times or more. This chain uses TRBV7-9 with TRBJ2-7; unclear D gene. CDR1 and CDR2 (germline): SEHNR, FQNEAQ (reference sequence). Between the trimmed V and J ends, which lost 5 bases and 6 bases, there was a span of 11 bases. The CDR3 loop spans 12 amino acids. CDR3 nucleotides: TGTGCCAGCAGCCCGTTCCTCGGCGAGCAGTACTTC. This gives the protein CASSPFLGEQYF. Complete variable domain (other parts from reference TRBV7-9 and TRBJ2-7): DTGVSQNPRHKITKRGQNVTFRCDPISEHNRLYWYRQTLGQGPEFLTYFQNEAQLEKSRLLSDRFSAERPKGSFSTLEIQRTEQGDSAMYLCASSPFLGEQYFGPGTRLTVT.

This clone was recorded at least ten times. The J gene is TRBJ2-7, the V gene TRBV28, with a tentative D call TRBD2 (5 bases). The CDR3 has 14 residues. Germline-derived CDR1 and CDR2 are MDHEN and SYDVKM. V lost 5 bases and J lost 2, with 13 bases in between. This chain's CDR3 is CASSPWRGTYEQYF. The CDR3 region has the DNA TGTGCCAGCAGTCCCTGGCGAGGGACCTACGAGCAGTACTTC. The whole variable domain, filled in from reference TRBV28 and TRBJ2-7, reads DVKVTQSSRYLVKRTGEKVFLECVQDMDHENMFWYRQDPGLGLRLIYFSYDVKMKEKGDIPEGYSVSREKKERFSLILESASTNQTSMYLCASSPWRGTYEQYFGPGTRLTVT.

The sample holds a few counts of this clone. The gene calls are TRBV4-1 and TRBJ2-5, with D perhaps TRBD2 (6 bases). Germline V gene sequence: CDR1 MGHRA, CDR2 YSYEKL. V dropped 4 bases and J dropped 4 bases, with 13 bases sitting between them. The CDR3 consists of 14 residues. DNA for the CDR3: TGCGCCAGCAGCCCTATACTAGCTTTAGAGACCCAGTACTTC. Translating gives CASSPILALETQYF.

The table lists this clone with many counts. The chain employs TRBV18 and TRBJ2-7; D remains unclear. The CDR3 covers 13 residues. Germline V gene sequence: CDR1 KGHSH, CDR2 LQKENI. With 2 bases removed from V and 2 bases from J, the gap between germline ends came to 7 bases. The CDR3 region is CASSPGATYEQYF. Written as DNA, the CDR3 is TGTGCCAGCTCACCAGGAGCCACCTACGAGCAGTACTTC.

The gene calls are TRBV29-1 and TRBJ1-5; D call uncertain. This CDR3 is 14 amino acids long. Trimming shortened V by 6 bases and J by 1 base, and 13 bases separated the two germline ends. Per the germline V gene, CDR1 is SQVTM and CDR2 is ANQGSEA. CDR3 coding DNA: TGCAGCGTAGCTTGGTCGGGGAGCAATCAGCCCCAGCATTTT. Translation gives CSVAWSGSNQPQHF.

CDR3 DNA sequence: TGTGCCAGCAGCTTAGGCCTAGATAGCGGCATTCAGTACTTC. This codes for CASSLGLDSGIQYF. The genes are TRBV11-3 and TRBJ2-4; perhaps TRBD2 as D (6 bases). Germline V gives CDR1 SGHNT, CDR2 YENEEA. This CDR3 has 14 residues. With 1 base removed from V and 9 bases from J, the gap between germline ends came to 13 bases.

This clone showed up just a few times. This CDR3 is CAWSPPALGPGNTIYF. CDR3 sequence (DNA): TGTGCCTGGAGTCCACCCGCCTTGGGCCCAGGAAACACCATATATTTT. The genes are TRBV30 and TRBJ1-3; D is unclear. Deletions cut 2 bases from V and 4 bases from J, with 18 bases between. This CDR3 comprises 16 residues. Looked up from germline, CDR1 is GTSNPN and CDR2 is SVGIG (reference sequence). Filled out from reference TRBV30 and TRBJ1-3, the complete variable domain reads SQTIHQWPATLVQPVGSPLSLECTVEGTSNPNLYWYRQAAGRGLQLLFYSVGIGQISSEVPQNLSASRPQDRQFILSSKKLLLSDSGFYLCAWSPPALGPGNTIYFGEGSWLTVV.

The rearrangement links TRBV7-6 to TRBJ1-6, with 8 bases fitting TRBD1. Germline CDR1 SGHVS, CDR2 FNYEAQ. The CDR3 totals 13 residues. Trimming at V came to 5 bases and at J to 9 bases, leaving 3 bases not matched to a gene. CDR3 sequence: CASSVDRVSPLHF. The DNA of the CDR3 is TGTGCCAGCAGCGTGGACAGGGTTTCACCCCTCCACTTT.